This T cell receptor beta chain was obtained from a study of T cells in Graves' hyperthyroidism and ophthalmopathy. This clonotype was recorded at least ten times. Antigen unknown. RNA transcripts yielded amplified TCR beta CDR3 regions. HTBI primers drove first-round RT-PCR of the TCR CDR3. MiXCR, applied by TCRdb to the multiplex PCR reads, yields one record per CDR3 protein. Among approximately 400,000 distinct CDR3 sequences, about 14% were seen once, and the ten largest hold about 20%. Study-wide results and limits: Peripheral blood also featured most of the thyroid clonotypes expanded above 0.001.

Material for sequencing was blood. This TCR came from a woman younger than 45 with Graves' ophthalmopathy.

CDR3 sequence: CASSQVTTDSPLHF. In DNA form, the CDR3 reads TGTGCCAGCAGCCAAGTGACGACAGATTCACCCCTCCACTTT. This chain links TRBV3-1 with TRBJ1-6; weak D call: TRBD1 (5 bases). CDR3 length equals 14 residues. Germline loops: CDR1 LGHDT, CDR2 YNNKEL (reference sequence). Trimming removed 1 base at V and 8 bases at J, with 9 bases between.